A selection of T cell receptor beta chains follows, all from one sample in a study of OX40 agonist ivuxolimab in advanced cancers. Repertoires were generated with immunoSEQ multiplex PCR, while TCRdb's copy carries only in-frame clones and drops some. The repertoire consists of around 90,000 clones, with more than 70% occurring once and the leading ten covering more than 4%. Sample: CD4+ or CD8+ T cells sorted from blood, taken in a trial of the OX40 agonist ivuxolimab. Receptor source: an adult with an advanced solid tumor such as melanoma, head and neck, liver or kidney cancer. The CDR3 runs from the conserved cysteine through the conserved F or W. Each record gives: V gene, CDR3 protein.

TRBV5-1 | CASSATTRGQETQYF
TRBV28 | CASSRQERGNQPQHF
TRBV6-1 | CASSENRGTSEAFF
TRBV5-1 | CASSLGLDQSYEQYF
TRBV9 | CASSARGQDTGELFF
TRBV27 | CASSLGRNYGYTF
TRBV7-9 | CASSKGQGGIYGYTF
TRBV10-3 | CAISGVERYTF
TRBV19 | CASSTVHLVNTEAFF
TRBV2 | CASSEAGGTNEKLFF
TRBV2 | CASLRDGNTEAFF
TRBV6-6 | CASSLRQTPTNEKLFF
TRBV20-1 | CSAREPGGAFF
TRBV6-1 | CASRKDRENTGELFF
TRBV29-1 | CSVEDSGRGGETQYF
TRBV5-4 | CASGLPNLSYTF
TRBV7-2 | CASSLQVSTDTQYF
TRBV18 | CASSQDQLLNTEAFF
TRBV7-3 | CASSSTSGRYNEQFF
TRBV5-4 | CASSLMSSGRETQYF
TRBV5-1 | CASSLTTSEAGELFF
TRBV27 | CASSFREGRYEQYF
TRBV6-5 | CASSQGMANEKLFF
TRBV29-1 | CSVGQGAGNQPQHF
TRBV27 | CASRTGLAGVETQYF
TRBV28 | CASSFGGGRETQYF
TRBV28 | CGTAGQISTDTQYF
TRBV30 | CAWETGRPNTEAFF
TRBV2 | CASSRGTVSEKLFF
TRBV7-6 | CASSLVGLDSYRSGNTIYF
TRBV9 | CASSVGQGGSYTF
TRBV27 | CASSFMSGSSYNSPLHF
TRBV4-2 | CASSHPTAPGQGYSTEAFF
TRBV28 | CASSFSGTSGRALKSYNEQFF
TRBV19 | CASSIQGSTEAFF
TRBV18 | CASSPGTGGEQFF
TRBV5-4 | CASSLRGQSYNEQFF
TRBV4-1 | CASSQDAGTSGRKSDTQYF
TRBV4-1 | CASSHPGLAGRQETQYF
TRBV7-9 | CASSGLGSSYNEQFF
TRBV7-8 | CASSLDRDSGEQYF
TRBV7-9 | CASSPGLAGVNEQFF
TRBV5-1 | CASSLALAGGFSYEQYF
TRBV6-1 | CASSEPRQDLLGEQFF
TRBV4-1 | CASSPGGGTGNTIYF
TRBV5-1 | CASSWRDSNTEAFF
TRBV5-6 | CASSLVGRGGYEQYF
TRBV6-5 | CASSPDVGGTEAFF
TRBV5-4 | CASSLEPSGRHNEQFF
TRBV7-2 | CASSLWAVGQGVAGELFF
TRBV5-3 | CARGSPPYEQYF
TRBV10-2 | CASSRGQGMGRAEAFF